This T cell receptor beta chain appears in the sequencing data of a study of shared clonotypes between healthy human individuals. The CDR3 is made up of 15 amino acids. Germline V lookup: CDR1 MNHEY, CDR2 SMNVEV (reference sequence). The germline V and J ends were trimmed by 6 bases and 5 bases, with 19 bases remaining between them. Naive CD8 cells lacked CD45RO and underwent positive selection for CCR7, leaving out terminally differentiated effector memory CD45RA+ cells. Method: immunoSEQ multiplex PCR; TCRdb's copy keeps in-frame clones and lacks some. Of fewer than 1 million clones listed, just over 95% are singletons.

This sequence originates from a young man in good health. The rearrangement joins TRBV27 to TRBJ2-5; D perhaps matches TRBD2 (6 bases). The specimen sequenced was naive CD8+ T cells sorted from blood. CDR3 residues: CASSPSGESWETQYF. DNA for the CDR3: TGTGCCAGCAGCCCCTCGGGGGAGTCATGGGAGACCCAGTACTTC.